The T cell receptor (beta chain) described here comes from a study of cytomegalovirus exposure and HLA in healthy donors. A note on this clone: Antigen: not known.

Study conclusions and caveats: A later analysis linked a missense variant in DCLRE1C to the trimming of TCR beta V and J genes. TCR sequences were mostly rare, though some public TCRs occurred in many donors.

The PCR employed 60 Vbeta primers together with 13 Jbeta primers. Measured with immunoSEQ multiplex PCR; TCRdb has only the in-frame clones, and not every one. This sample yields fewer than 200,000 clones, of which around 73% are seen a single time; about 4.9% belongs to the top ten. The sequenced sample consisted of PBMCs. The sequence came from a woman aged 18-35 years in good health and CMV-seropositive.

Here the CDR3 DNA reads TGTGCCTGGAGTCTAGCGGCGGGGGGGCCGTACGAGCAGTACTTC. It yields the protein CAWSLAAGGPYEQYF. The chain is built from TRBV30 and TRBJ2-7; 9 bases agree with TRBD2. J lost 4 bases, V lost 2 bases, and 9 bases had no gene match. The V gene's germline CDR1 is GTSNPN and CDR2 SVGIG (reference sequence). This CDR3 is built from 15 residues.